Each of the 28 T cell receptor beta chains below was sequenced from the same sample in a study of early T cells in non-severe SARS-CoV-2 infection. TCRdb recomputed calls from the 5' RACE reads with MiXCR, one row per CDR3 protein. This table has tens of thousands of distinct CDR3 sequences, 20% appearing once. The specimen was whole blood, collected at baseline. The receptors were sampled from an adult who was a healthcare worker with PCR-confirmed SARS-CoV-2 infection or an uninfected control (not recorded which).

Remarks on this clonotype: One end of the junction fails to match germline, which may point to a read error. In DNA, the CDR3 is TGTGCCAGCTCCCCACAGAGTAATGAAAAACTGTTTTTT. It translates to CASSPQSNEKLFF. V gene TRBV18 combines with J gene TRBJ1-4; D uncertain. CDR1 and CDR2 from the germline V gene are KGHSH and LQKENI. This CDR3 spans 13 amino acids.

This clonotype was picked up one time. This chain uses TRBV6-1 with TRBJ1-2; D is uncertain. Germline V gene data show CDR1 as MNHNS and CDR2 as SASEGT. V dropped 7 bases and J dropped 4 bases, with 13 bases sitting between them. The CDR3 is 13 residues long. For the CDR3, the DNA is TGTGCCAGCACGGCCGGCGGTCCCTATGGCTACACCTTC. Amino acid sequence: CASTAGGPYGYTF.

Only a few counts were recorded for this clonotype. The chain employs TRBV6-6 and TRBJ2-2; TRBD1 is a possible D gene (5 bases). The ends were cut back, 1 base at V and 3 bases at J, with 9 bases in the middle. The germline gives CDR1 MNHNY, CDR2 SVGAGI (reference sequence). There are 15 residues in the CDR3. CDR3 protein: CASSYLGQDTGELFF. The CDR3 coding sequence is TGTGCCAGCAGTTACTTAGGACAAGACACCGGGGAGCTGTTTTTT.

This clonotype has at least ten counts. This sequence joins TRBV7-3 and TRBJ2-6, with D unclear. V lost 5 bases and J 2 bases, leaving 7 bases between the germline ends. The CDR3 is made up of 14 amino acids. CDR1 is SGHTA, CDR2 FQGTGA, per germline. The CDR3 is CASSQSAGANVLTF. CDR3 DNA: TGTGCCAGCAGCCAGTCGGCTGGGGCCAACGTCCTGACTTTC.

This chain links TRBV11-2 with TRBJ2-3; the D is unclear. V lost 5 bases and J 0 bases, leaving 9 bases between the germline ends. This CDR3 spans 14 amino acids. Germline V gene sequence: CDR1 SGHAT, CDR2 FQNNGV. As DNA, the CDR3 is TGTGCCAGCAGCCGCGGACGGAGCACAGATACGCAGTATTTT. Translating it yields CASSRGRSTDTQYF.

This chain connects TRBV12-3 or TRBV12-4 to TRBJ2-5; the D is unclear. V lost 2 bases and J 0 bases, leaving 7 bases between the germline ends. This CDR3 has 14 amino acids. The CDR3 spells CASSLSPHQETQYF. The CDR3 bases are TGTGCCAGCAGTTTAAGCCCCCACCAAGAGACCCAGTACTTC.

This clonotype was picked up a small number of times. The J gene is TRBJ2-1, the V gene TRBV20-1; D not resolved. CDR3 length equals 12 residues. Germline loops: CDR1 DFQATT, CDR2 SNEGSKA (reference sequence). Trimming stripped 1 base from V and 4 bases from J, with 5 bases between. The CDR3 DNA is TGCAGTGCTAGAGTCGGTTACAATGAGCAGTTCTTC. It codes for CSARVGYNEQFF.

V gene TRBV18 combines with J gene TRBJ2-1; TRBD1 matches at 9 bases. This CDR3 comprises 14 residues. Germline trimming cut 5 bases from V and 8 bases from J; bases unmatched to any gene: 7. CDR1 and CDR2 from the germline V gene are KGHSH and LQKENI. As DNA, the CDR3 is TGTGCCAGCTCATACGATACAGGGGGCGATGAGCAGTTCTTC. It specifies CASSYDTGGDEQFF.

This clonotype was picked up a small number of times. The chain carries TRBV5-4 and TRBJ1-2; maybe TRBD1 (6 bases). The CDR3 has 15 amino acids. V lost 7 bases and J lost 3, with 19 bases in between. CDR1 is SGHNT and CDR2 is YYREEE in the germline V gene (reference sequence). The CDR3 sequence is CASRTTGNGDYGYTF. In nucleotides, the CDR3 is TGTGCCAGCCGGACCACAGGGAATGGGGACTATGGCTACACCTTC.

There are a few counts of this clonotype. The genes are TRBV7-2 and TRBJ2-5, with 8 bases lining up with TRBD2. V gave up 5 bases and J gave up 1 base; unmatched junction bases: 3. From germline, CDR1 is SGHTA and CDR2 FQGNSA. The CDR3 loop spans 14 amino acids. The CDR3, as DNA: TGTGCCAGCAGCATAGGGACTAGCCAAGAGACCCAGTACTTC. Translation: CASSIGTSQETQYF.

The gene calls are TRBV4-2 and TRBJ2-1; 9 nucleotides match TRBD2. Losses at the gene ends were 3 bases for V and 5 bases for J; bases not matched to a gene: 5. The CDR3 runs 15 residues. The germline gives CDR1 LGHNA, CDR2 YNFKEQ. The CDR3 sequence is CASSQQRGVDNEQFF. The CDR3 coding sequence is TGTGCCAGCAGCCAGCAGCGGGGGGTAGACAATGAGCAGTTCTTC.

This rearrangement joins TRBV7-9 to TRBJ1-2; 9 bases match TRBD1. The CDR3 is made up of 12 amino acids. J gave up 12 bases and V 6 bases, and 8 bases lay outside the gene matches. Germline values: CDR1 SEHNR, CDR2 FQNEAQ (reference sequence). The CDR3 nucleotides read TGTGCCAGCAGTTCGGGACAGGGTGAGGACACCTTC. Its protein product is CASSSGQGEDTF.

This sequence joins TRBV20-1 and TRBJ2-3; D unresolved. With 3 bases removed from V and 0 bases from J, the gap between germline ends came to 7 bases. The V gene's germline CDR1 is DFQATT and CDR2 SNEGSKA (reference sequence). The CDR3 contains 13 residues. The DNA for the CDR3 is TGCAGTGCTAGCCCGGGTAGCACAGATACGCAGTATTTT. This translates into CSASPGSTDTQYF.

A few counts support this clonotype. The chain employs TRBV2 and TRBJ1-5; D is perhaps TRBD1 (6 bases). The germline V and J ends were trimmed by 1 base and 4 bases, with 8 bases remaining between them. This CDR3 contains 14 residues. Germline V gives CDR1 SNHLY, CDR2 FYNNEI. CDR3: CASSEGRGNQPQHF. CDR3 DNA sequence: TGTGCCAGCAGTGAAGGCAGGGGAAATCAGCCCCAGCATTTT. The full variable domain, completed using reference TRBV2 and TRBJ1-5, is EPEVTQTPSHQVTQMGQEVILRCVPISNHLYFYWYRQILGQKVEFLVSFYNNEISEKSEIFDDQFSVERPDGSNFTLKIRSTKLEDSAMYFCASSEGRGNQPQHFGDGTRLSIL.

This clonotype showed up just a few times. The CDR3 spells CASSLGLAIGEQFF. Written as DNA, the CDR3 is TGTGCCAGCAGCTTGGGACTAGCGATAGGTGAGCAGTTCTTC. V gene TRBV7-9 combines with J gene TRBJ2-1, with 10 nucleotides matching TRBD2. Trimming removed 3 bases from V and 9 bases from J; junction bases left unmatched: 5. The length of the CDR3 is 14 residues. Germline V gene lookup returns CDR1 SEHNR and CDR2 FQNEAQ (reference sequence).

J is TRBJ2-5 and V is TRBV20-1; maybe TRBD2 (6 bases). The CDR3 has 13 amino acids. The germline CDR1 and CDR2 sequences are DFQATT and SNEGSKA (reference sequence). The CDR3 loop reads CLGSRGTSETQYF. DNA of the CDR3: TGCCTTGGGTCGCGGGGAACTAGTGAGACCCAGTACTTC.

The table lists this clonotype with a few counts. The chain links TRBV4-2 to TRBJ2-5; 9 bases align to TRBD2. V shed 1 base, J shed 3 bases, and the junction held 6 bases outside the gene matches. This CDR3 has 16 residues. Germline V gives CDR1 LGHNA, CDR2 YNFKEQ. In DNA, the CDR3 is TGTGCCAGCAGCCAAGTCCCTGCTAGCGGGGAAGAGACCCAGTACTTC. Encoded protein: CASSQVPASGEETQYF.

This clonotype was observed many times. V gene TRBV12-3 or TRBV12-4 combines with J gene TRBJ1-6; D might be TRBD1 (6 bases). Trimming removed 8 bases from V and 8 bases from J, with 13 bases in between. The CDR3 extends over 13 amino acids. The CDR3 spells CASSPNRDSPLHF. The CDR3 region has the DNA TGTGCCAGCTCACCGAACAGGGATTCACCCCTCCACTTT.

The chain joins TRBV30 to TRBJ1-4; D remains unclear. The CDR3 totals 15 residues. CDR1 is GTSNPN and CDR2 is SVGIG in the germline V gene (reference sequence). V was pared by 1 base and J by 8 bases, with 17 bases between. The DNA of the CDR3 is TGTGCCTGGAGTGCCCAGTACTTAATCGGGGAAAAACTGTTTTTT. Encoded protein: CAWSAQYLIGEKLFF.

The rearrangement joins TRBV4-1 to TRBJ1-6; the match to TRBD1 covers 12 bases. Per germline, CDR1 MGHRA and CDR2 YSYEKL. With V trimmed by 8 bases and J by 15 bases, 5 bases remained unmatched. The CDR3 sequence is 12 residues long. This CDR3 reads CASRDRGHLLHF. CDR3 nucleotides: TGCGCCAGCCGGGACAGGGGGCATCTCCTCCACTTT.

The CDR3 reads CATSDLQGTYEQYF. CDR3 in DNA: TGTGCCACCAGTGATCTACAGGGTACCTACGAGCAGTACTTC. This chain connects TRBV24-1 to TRBJ2-7, with a possible D match to TRBD1 (6 bases). CDR3 size: 14 residues. V was pared by 3 bases and J by 2 bases, with 10 bases between. In germline, CDR1 is KGHDR, CDR2 SFDVKD.

This clonotype was counted many times. J is TRBJ2-3 and V is TRBV7-3, with a possible D match to TRBD1 (6 bases). V dropped 5 bases and J dropped 2 bases, with 14 bases sitting between them. This CDR3 has 15 amino acids. Germline assignment: CDR1 SGHTA and CDR2 FQGTGA. The CDR3 sequence is CASSINGQITDTQYF. CDR3 nucleotides: TGTGCCAGCAGCATCAACGGACAGATCACAGATACGCAGTATTTT. Filled out from reference TRBV7-3 and TRBJ2-3, the complete variable domain reads GAGVSQTPSNKVTEKGKYVELRCDPISGHTALYWYRQSLGQGPEFLIYFQGTGAADDSGLPNDRFFAVRPEGSVSTLKIQRTERGDSAVYLCASSINGQITDTQYFGPGTRLTVL.

The chain joins TRBV18 to TRBJ2-7, with D unclear. V was shortened by 3 bases and J by 2 bases, with 11 bases between the two germline ends. The CDR3 extends over 14 amino acids. Germline CDR1 reads KGHSH; CDR2 reads LQKENI. The CDR3 DNA sequence: TGTGCCAGCTCACCGTCGTCGCAGACCTACGAGCAGTACTTC. Translation gives CASSPSSQTYEQYF. The full variable domain, completed using reference TRBV18 and TRBJ2-7, is NAGVMQNPRHLVRRRGQEARLRCSPMKGHSHVYWYRQLPEEGLKFMVYLQKENIIDESGMPKERFSAEFPKEGPSILRIQQVVRGDSAAYFCASSPSSQTYEQYFGPGTRLTVT.

The chain employs TRBV20-1 and TRBJ2-7; tentative D call: TRBD1 (6 bases). There are 15 residues in the CDR3. CDR1 and CDR2 from the germline V gene are DFQATT and SNEGSKA (reference sequence). V gave up 0 bases and J gave up 1 base, with 13 bases separating them. CDR3 bases: TGCAGTGCTAGAGATAGGGGGAAGGGTTCCTACGAGCAGTACTTC. This gives the protein CSARDRGKGSYEQYF.

This chain connects TRBV7-9 to TRBJ1-1; D not resolved. This CDR3 region has 15 residues. Germline CDR1 and CDR2: SEHNR and FQNEAQ (reference sequence). The V and J ends lost 1 base and 1 base respectively, with 10 bases between them. The CDR3 here is CASSLGSGRNTEAFF. As DNA, the CDR3 is TGTGCCAGCAGCTTAGGATCAGGAAGGAACACTGAAGCTTTCTTT.

This sequence joins TRBV5-1 and TRBJ2-7; no definite D call. This CDR3 spans 14 amino acids. Germline V CDR1 and CDR2: SGHRS, YFSETQ. Trimming pared 4 bases from V and 4 bases from J, leaving 15 bases between. The CDR3 DNA is TGCGCCAGCAGCCCGGAAGGCGCCGGGTACGAGCAGTACTTC. Amino acid sequence: CASSPEGAGYEQYF. Complete variable domain (other parts from reference TRBV5-1 and TRBJ2-7): KAGVTQTPRYLIKTRGQQVTLSCSPISGHRSVSWYQQTPGQGLQFLFEYFSETQRNKGNFPGRFSGRQFSNSRSEMNVSTLELGDSALYLCASSPEGAGYEQYFGPGTRLTVT.

This clonotype has a handful of counts. The V gene is TRBV20-1, the J gene TRBJ2-7; the match to TRBD1 covers 7 bases. V shed 3 bases and J 11 bases; nucleotides not matched to a gene: 13. The V gene's germline CDR1 is DFQATT and CDR2 SNEGSKA (reference sequence). The CDR3 has 13 residues. CDR3 sequence reads: CSASPGQISPEYF. The DNA of the CDR3 is TGCAGTGCTAGCCCGGGACAGATCTCTCCGGAGTACTTC.

This chain connects TRBV10-3 to TRBJ2-2, with unresolved D. Germline V lookup: CDR1 ENHRY, CDR2 SYGVKD. The CDR3 is 14 amino acids. Trimming removed 2 bases from V and 5 bases from J, with 9 bases in between. CDR3 residues: CAISEETVTGELFF. CDR3 nucleotide sequence: TGTGCCATCAGTGAGGAAACGGTAACCGGGGAGCTGTTTTTT.